This TCR beta chain is from a study of CD8 T cells in Susac syndrome (dated by TCRdb to between 2018 and 2021). With regard to the full study: Whether CD8+ T cell activation and differentiation in Susac syndrome was antigen driven was tested using repertoire sequencing. The study compared CD8+ T cell repertoire clonality among over ten healthy donors, approximately 14 Susac syndrome patients and some 16 multiple sclerosis patients. The paper's findings and limits, for the study overall: The study acknowledged that relatively few individuals were included in the TCR sequencing and HLA analysis.

Peripheral blood CD8+ and CD4+ T cells from healthy donors, Susac syndrome patients and multiple sclerosis patients were profiled using high-throughput TCR beta sequencing. The multiple sclerosis controls were treatment-naive patients who had stable or active relapsing-remitting disease and met the revised McDonald criteria. Bulk CD8+ and CD4+ T cells were purified magnetically by negative isolation, whereas CD8+ TEMRA cells were enriched by FACS. Blood was collected in EDTA tubes and processed within 24 hours, with PBMCs isolated through density gradient centrifugation. PBMCs destined for TCR sequencing were cryopreserved in liquid nitrogen and later thawed in a 37 °C water bath. The sorted or isolated CD4+, CD8+ and CD8+ TEMRA cells had a purity of 90% or higher. RNA was extracted using the RNeasy kit, and about 0.45 to 1 ug of the RNA was reverse transcribed with random hexamers. The immunoSEQ multiplex PCR assay, which covers 54 Vbeta and 13 Jbeta segments, was used to amplify TCR beta CDR3 regions. To correct PCR amplification bias, a synthetic template baseline was used for both primer optimization and computational correction. The source study handled its data this way. Only productive sequences were kept, with reads annotated to V, D and J genes according to IMGT and analyzed in immunoSEQ Analyzer. To calculate clonality, Shannon entropy was normalized by log2 of the number of productive unique sequences and then subtracted from one. For each patient and control, public and private clones were evaluated within the 100 most prevalent clones. Clones were defined as Susac-specific if absent from the healthy and MS cohorts, from approximately 1,100 published viral clones and from other ImmuneACCESS disease sequences. TCRdb itself trimmed the public reads at Q25 with fastp, ran MiXCR and retained productive beta chains. Records with the same CDR3 protein are collapsed into one entry carrying the most frequent genes and DNA. It is TCRdb's table, rather than the study itself, that gives the V and J calls and clone size. The sample contains roughly 150,000 distinct CDR3 sequences, around 95% of them found a single time. The ten largest clones capture 0.15% of the sample.

Concerning this clonotype: It has no known antigen specificity. No per-base quality is available; no much larger clone lies one base away.

V and J lose 0 bases and 4 bases, and a span of 12 bases separates them. As encoded in the germline V gene (reference sequence), CDR1 is MNHEY while CDR2 is SMNVEV. The CDR3 spans 15 residues, from the cysteine through the phenylalanine. The only DNA kept is the CDR3, 45 bases in frame from the first base. The receptor's source is a human donor with multiple sclerosis. The specimen sequenced was CD8+ T cells from PBMCs. Recombination linked TRBV27 to TRBJ1-1; TRBD1 might be the D gene, on 6 matching bases. The nucleotide sequence reads TGTGCCAGCAGTTTATCGATCGGGGGCCTCACTGAAGCTTTCTTT. Protein translation: CASSLSIGGLTEAFF.